Presented here are 30 T cell receptor beta chains from one specimen sequenced in a study of blood T cell repertoires in COVID-19. Assay: immunoSEQ multiplex PCR; the TCRdb copy retains only in-frame clones and omits some. The sample carries around 140,000 clones, under 90% recorded once. The sequenced sample consisted of PBMCs or T cells enriched from blood (not recorded which). These receptors all come from a man between 45 and 60 years old in a cohort exposed to, infected with or recovered from COVID-19 (not recorded which).

The chain combines TRBV19 with TRBJ1-5; no definite D call. The CDR3 extends over 14 amino acids. V shed 7 bases and J shed 1 base, with 11 bases lying between them. CDR1 and CDR2 (germline): LNHDA, SQIVND (reference sequence). This CDR3 is CASISDTSNQPQHF. DNA for the CDR3: TGTGCCAGTATTTCCGATACAAGCAATCAGCCCCAGCATTTT. Variable domain in full (rest from reference TRBV19 and TRBJ1-5): DGGITQSPKYLFRKEGQNVTLSCEQNLNHDAMYWYRQDPGQGLRLIYYSQIVNDFQKGDIAEGYSVSREKKESFPLTVTSAQKNPTAFYLCASISDTSNQPQHFGDGTRLSIL.

The chain employs TRBV11-2 and TRBJ1-1; a weak D match, TRBD1 (6 bases). The germline gives CDR1 SGHAT, CDR2 FQNNGV. The CDR3 has 16 residues. The ends were cut back, 5 bases at V and 4 bases at J, with 20 bases in the middle. The CDR3 loop reads CASSVRPTGSGTEAFF. The DNA for the CDR3 is TGTGCCAGCAGCGTAAGACCAACAGGGTCGGGCACTGAAGCTTTCTTT.

This chain uses TRBV5-1 with TRBJ2-2; the match to TRBD1 covers 7 bases. Germline V gene lookup returns CDR1 SGHRS and CDR2 YFSETQ. The ends lost 1 base at V and 7 bases at J; junction bases unmatched: 7. The CDR3 extends over 15 amino acids. The CDR3 region is CASSLRQGSDGELFF. As DNA, the CDR3 is TGCGCCAGCAGCTTGCGACAGGGAAGTGACGGGGAGCTGTTTTTT.

This clone was seen a few times. The identical CDR3 is also encoded by other nucleotide sequences in the sample. This sequence joins TRBV5-1 and TRBJ2-7; 12 bases match TRBD1. Germline lookup yields CDR1 SGHRS and CDR2 YFSETQ. Losses at the gene ends were 5 bases for V and 6 bases for J; bases not matched to a gene: 6. The CDR3 runs to 14 residues. The CDR3 coding sequence is TGCGCCAGCAGAACCGGGACAGGGGGCCTCGAGCAGTACTTC. It codes for CASRTGTGGLEQYF.

V usage is TRBV11-2 and J usage is TRBJ2-7, with a weak D call TRBD1 (6 bases). Trimming took 5 bases from V and 6 from J, leaving 14 bases between them. CDR1 and CDR2 (germline): SGHAT, FQNNGV. The CDR3 has 13 amino acids. Written as DNA, the CDR3 is TGTGCCAGCAGCCCCCGACAGGATCCCGAGCAGTACTTC. Translated: CASSPRQDPEQYF.

The chain couples TRBV27 to TRBJ1-6; TRBD1 agrees at 10 bases. This CDR3 has 16 residues. CDR1 MNHEY and CDR2 SMNVEV come from the germline V gene (reference sequence). Trimming took 10 bases from V and 2 from J; bases not matched to a gene: 8. CDR3 nucleotides: TGTGCCACAAAAGGACAGGGGGTCACCTATAATTCACCCCTCCACTTT. Amino acid sequence: CATKGQGVTYNSPLHF.

CDR3 nucleotides: TGTGCCAGCAGCCCATACAGGGGATCCTACGAGCAGTACTTC. Translation: CASSPYRGSYEQYF. The rearrangement joins TRBV3-1 (or the pseudogene TRBV3-2) to TRBJ2-7; 7 bases line up with TRBD1. The CDR3 loop spans 14 amino acids. The ends lost 4 bases at V and 1 base at J; junction bases unmatched: 4. The V gene's germline CDR1 is LGHDT and CDR2 YNNKEL (reference sequence).

This clone was counted a few times. V and J are TRBV15 and TRBJ1-6; TRBD1 matches 10 bases. Germline V CDR1 and CDR2: LNHNV, YYDKDF (reference sequence). The CDR3 covers 16 residues. Unmatched junction bases numbered 3, after V lost 0 bases and J lost 7 bases. CDR3 residues: CATSRDRTGGNSPLHF. CDR3 bases: TGTGCCACCAGCAGAGATAGGACAGGGGGAAATTCACCCCTCCACTTT.

The V and J genes are TRBV6-5 and TRBJ2-7; D is possibly TRBD2 (5 bases). Between the trimmed V and J ends, which lost 0 bases and 2 bases, there was a span of 14 bases. The germline gives CDR1 MNHEY, CDR2 SVGAGI. The CDR3 is made up of 16 amino acids. The CDR3 sequence: CASSYSIPGSTYEQYF. The CDR3 DNA reads TGTGCCAGCAGTTACTCGATTCCGGGGTCTACCTACGAGCAGTACTTC.

The chain combines TRBV10-1 with TRBJ2-7, with 13 bases identical to TRBD2. V dropped 5 bases and J dropped 0; count of bases not matched to a gene: 16. The CDR3 runs to 20 residues. Germline assignment: CDR1 WNHNN and CDR2 SYGVQD (reference sequence). Here the CDR3 reads CASSRGSGTSGTGSSYEQYF. The CDR3 region has the DNA TGCGCCAGCAGTCGGGGAAGTGGGACTAGCGGGACCGGGAGCTCCTACGAGCAGTACTTC.

This chain joins TRBV7-2 and TRBJ1-5, with 8 bases identical to TRBD1. Germline trimming cut 4 bases from V and 1 base from J; bases unmatched to any gene: 3. CDR3 length: 15 residues. Per germline, CDR1 SGHTA and CDR2 FQGNSA. The CDR3 coding sequence is TGTGCCAGCAGCTCCAGACAGGGGAGCAATCAGCCCCAGCATTTT. As protein: CASSSRQGSNQPQHF.

This clone came up a few times. The genes are TRBV13 and TRBJ1-1; TRBD1 is a possible D gene (5 bases). Trimming cost V 1 base and J 4 bases, with 13 bases left between them. This CDR3 region has 15 residues. Germline lookup yields CDR1 PRHDT and CDR2 FYEKMQ (reference sequence). CDR3 residues: CASSLAGGMGTEAFF. The CDR3 nucleotides read TGTGCCAGCAGCTTAGCCGGGGGAATGGGCACTGAAGCTTTCTTT.

V usage is TRBV6-5 and J usage is TRBJ2-7; TRBD1 matches at 7 bases. Per germline, CDR1 MNHEY and CDR2 SVGAGI. The CDR3 extends over 13 amino acids. With 9 bases clipped from V and 12 bases from J, the junction kept 17 bases outside the gene matches. The CDR3 region has the DNA TGTGCCAGTACCCGGGACAGCGCATTTGCGGGGTACTTC. It is translated as CASTRDSAFAGYF.

This chain connects TRBV10-2 to TRBJ2-5; no definite D call. Germline assignment: CDR1 WSHSY and CDR2 SAAADI. V dropped 6 bases and J dropped 5 bases, with 7 bases sitting between them. The CDR3 is made up of 11 amino acids. The CDR3 protein is CASRQSETQYF. The DNA of the CDR3 is TGCGCCAGCAGACAGTCCGAGACCCAGTACTTC.

This clone was counted only a few times. CDR3 DNA sequence: TGCGCCAGCAGCCAACTTGGGCGGGCTACGCGGGAGCAGTTCTTC. Translation gives CASSQLGRATREQFF. The chain recombines TRBV4-1 with TRBJ2-1, with D possibly TRBD2 on 5 matching bases. This CDR3 contains 15 residues. Germline CDR1 MGHRA, CDR2 YSYEKL. With 2 bases removed from V and 10 bases from J, the gap between germline ends came to 18 bases.

The rearrangement links TRBV5-4 to TRBJ1-4; 8 bases agree with TRBD1. The CDR3 loop spans 14 amino acids. Per germline, CDR1 SGHNT and CDR2 YYREEE (reference sequence). V gave up 4 bases and J gave up 2 bases; unmatched junction bases: 1. The CDR3 bases are TGTGCCAGCAGCAGGGACAGGACTAATGAAAAACTGTTTTTT. Translated, it gives CASSRDRTNEKLFF.

This chain connects TRBV7-2 to TRBJ1-2; 8 bases agree with TRBD1. Germline V lookup: CDR1 SGHTA, CDR2 FQGNSA. V shed 4 bases, J shed 6 bases, and the junction held 10 bases outside the gene matches. The CDR3 is made up of 15 amino acids. The CDR3 DNA reads TGTGCCAGCAGCTCGACAGGGGTTGTTACTAATGGCTACACCTTC. This gives the protein CASSSTGVVTNGYTF.

This chain joins TRBV6-1 and TRBJ2-2; the match to TRBD2 covers 7 bases. The CDR3 runs to 16 residues. Per germline, CDR1 MNHNS and CDR2 SASEGT. Trimming cost V 3 bases and J 5 bases; bases outside gene matches: 9. CDR3 region: CASSEARGAGTGELFF. The CDR3 nucleotides are TGTGCCAGCAGTGAGGCCCGGGGAGCGGGGACCGGGGAGCTGTTTTTT.

The chain uses TRBV12-3 or TRBV12-4 and TRBJ2-7; 10 nucleotides match TRBD2. The CDR3 spans 13 residues. Trimming at V came to 6 bases and at J to 7 bases, leaving 6 bases not matched to a gene. The CDR3 here is CASRGLAGVEQYF. CDR3 DNA: TGTGCCAGCAGAGGGCTAGCGGGAGTAGAGCAGTACTTC.

This clone was seen a few times. V is TRBV28 and J is TRBJ2-1; no reliable D call. V was shortened by 2 bases and J by 7 bases, with 6 bases between the two germline ends. Germline lookup yields CDR1 MDHEN and CDR2 SYDVKM. This CDR3 region has 12 residues. CDR3 sequence reads: CASSLNLNEQFF. The CDR3 nucleotides are TGTGCCAGCAGTTTAAATCTTAATGAGCAGTTCTTC.

As for this clone: The same CDR3 also results from other DNA sequences found in this sample. J is TRBJ2-2 and V is TRBV27, with 12 nucleotides matching TRBD2. J gave up 5 bases and V 6 bases, and 4 bases lay outside the gene matches. CDR3 length: 15 amino acids. From germline, CDR1 is MNHEY and CDR2 SMNVEV (reference sequence). The chain's CDR3 is CASSLGLAGTGELFF. The CDR3 DNA sequence: TGTGCCAGCAGCCTCGGACTAGCGGGGACCGGGGAGCTGTTTTTT.

This chain connects TRBV6-1 to TRBJ2-7, with a weak D call TRBD1 (5 bases). Germline CDR1 MNHNS, CDR2 SASEGT. V was shortened by 3 bases and J by 2 bases, with 11 bases between the two germline ends. CDR3 length: 14 amino acids. The CDR3: CASSEAGSTYEQYF. In DNA form, the CDR3 reads TGTGCCAGCAGTGAGGCAGGGTCGACCTACGAGCAGTACTTC.

This clone was found a few times. The chain links TRBV6-2 or TRBV6-3 to TRBJ1-5; the D is unclear. V lost 3 bases, J lost 7 bases, and 13 bases lay in between. This CDR3 has 14 amino acids. Per germline, CDR1 MNHEY and CDR2 SVGEGT. The CDR3 region is CASSYWGDGQPQHF. As DNA, the CDR3 is TGTGCCAGCAGTTATTGGGGAGATGGCCAGCCCCAGCATTTT.

The count of this clone is one. This rearrangement joins TRBV19 to TRBJ1-5, with TRBD1 as a possible D gene (5 bases). Germline CDR1 LNHDA, CDR2 SQIVND (reference sequence). The CDR3 has 15 residues. V gave up 3 bases and J gave up 1 base, with 10 bases separating them. The CDR3 here is CASSIAGRSNQPQHF. DNA for the CDR3: TGTGCCAGTAGTATCGCGGGGCGCAGCAATCAGCCCCAGCATTTT. Variable domain in full (rest from reference TRBV19 and TRBJ1-5): DGGITQSPKYLFRKEGQNVTLSCEQNLNHDAMYWYRQDPGQGLRLIYYSQIVNDFQKGDIAEGYSVSREKKESFPLTVTSAQKNPTAFYLCASSIAGRSNQPQHFGDGTRLSIL.

The V and J genes are TRBV7-2 and TRBJ1-1, with D maybe TRBD1 (5 bases). The CDR3 has 14 amino acids. CDR1 and CDR2 (germline): SGHTA, FQGNSA. The V and J ends lost 5 bases and 4 bases respectively, with 14 bases between them. CDR3: CASSVGGVFTEAFF. CDR3 DNA: TGTGCCAGCAGCGTGGGGGGGGTTTTCACTGAAGCTTTCTTT.

V and J are TRBV12-3 or TRBV12-4 and TRBJ1-1; tentatively, D is TRBD1 (5 bases). V gave up 8 bases and J gave up 5 bases, with 9 bases separating them. The CDR3 is made up of 11 amino acids. Here the CDR3 DNA reads TGTGCCAGCGTGGGGGGGACTGAAGCTTTCTTT. Translation gives CASVGGTEAFF.

J is TRBJ1-4 and V is TRBV27; D gene unclear. The CDR3 consists of 15 residues. V gave up 1 base and J gave up 4 bases, with 10 bases separating them. The germline V gene has CDR1 MNHEY and CDR2 SMNVEV (reference sequence). This chain's CDR3 is CASSLLFRNNEKLFF. DNA for the CDR3: TGTGCCAGCAGTTTATTGTTCAGAAATAATGAAAAACTGTTTTTT.

The chain carries TRBV7-9 and TRBJ1-2; D is perhaps TRBD1 (5 bases). Trimming removed 2 bases from V and 8 bases from J, with 12 bases in between. CDR1 SEHNR and CDR2 FQNEAQ come from the germline V gene (reference sequence). The CDR3 loop spans 13 amino acids. CDR3 sequence: CASSLSGERGYTF. The CDR3 DNA reads TGTGCCAGCAGCTTATCGGGGGAGAGAGGCTACACCTTC.

The chain is built from TRBV4-1 and TRBJ1-5; no reliable D call. The CDR3 contains 13 residues. V lost 0 bases and J lost 7, with 7 bases in between. Germline-derived CDR1 and CDR2 are MGHRA and YSYEKL. Here the CDR3 reads CASSQETGQPQHF. CDR3 bases: TGCGCCAGCAGCCAAGAGACGGGGCAGCCCCAGCATTTT.

Notes on this clone: A read error may account for a junction end that differs from germline. The genes are TRBV5-1 and TRBJ2-1, with a possible D match to TRBD2 (5 bases). CDR1 is SGHRS, CDR2 YFSETQ, per germline. This CDR3 is built from 16 residues. The CDR3 sequence is CASSPSAGGSFNEQFF. CDR3 bases: TGCGCCAGCAGCCCCTCGGCAGGCGGGTCCTTCAATGAGCAGTTCTTC. Filled out from reference TRBV5-1 and TRBJ2-1, the complete variable domain reads KAGVTQTPRYLIKTRGQQVTLSCSPISGHRSVSWYQQTPGQGLQFLFEYFSETQRNKGNFPGRFSGRQFSNSRSEMNVSTLELGDSALYLCASSPSAGGSFNEQFFGPGTRLTVL.